This TCR beta chain came from a study of cytomegalovirus exposure and HLA in healthy donors. Across the study: Unique TCRs numbering approximately 81 million, obtained from HLA-typed donors, made up an early data release. Study results and caveats: Association with HLA alleles at 0.05 false discovery rate was found for 15,000 or so TCR beta sequences in a later analysis. It was in a later analysis that TCR association rates were seen to vary by HLA locus, highest for DRB1 and lowest for HLA-C. The listing of 160 or so TCR beta chains classed them as cytomegalovirus-associated.

It was with 60 Vbeta and 13 Jbeta primers that the PCR ran. The data were produced by immunoSEQ multiplex PCR, yet TCRdb's version contains in-frame clones alone and is incomplete. The sample consists of about 150,000 clones, approximately 83% of them appearing once. This clone was seen a handful of times. What it binds is not known. The CDR3 length is 13 residues. The germline CDR1 and CDR2 sequences are SGHDT and YYEEEE. With 0 bases removed from V and 7 bases from J, the gap between germline ends came to 10 bases. The chain has TRBV5-6 and TRBJ1-1; D unresolved. The sequence was obtained from a middle-aged woman in good health and CMV-seronegative. The sequenced sample consisted of PBMCs. The CDR3 loop is CASSLAVQDEAFF. The DNA of the CDR3 is TGTGCCAGCAGCTTGGCAGTCCAGGATGAAGCTTTCTTT.